This TCR beta chain was sequenced during a study of T cells in Graves' hyperthyroidism and ophthalmopathy. Overall study results and limits: Ophthalmopathy was model-predicted a median roughly 6.3 months pre-onset.

In the case of this clonotype: Its antigen is still unknown.

Germline CDR1 is LGHNA and CDR2 is YSLEER. This CDR3 has 15 amino acids. Patients counted as stable if ophthalmopathy did not develop within 18 months. Isolation of PBMCs was performed on roughly 9 ml fresh peripheral blood. Amplification yielded TCR beta CDR3 regions, with RNA transcripts as the source. Carried out on the TCR CDR3, a first-round RT-PCR used the HTBI primer set. MiXCR, applied by TCRdb to the multiplex PCR reads, yields one record per CDR3 protein. The sample records 700,000 to 850,000 distinct CDR3 sequences, 30% to 40% being singletons. Input material: blood. This chain links TRBV4-3 with TRBJ1-5, with a tentative D call TRBD2 (7 bases). The J call is in doubt because the DNA end fits TRBJ2-3 better. The TCR comes from a woman between 40 and 55 years old with Graves' hyperthyroidism. CDR3 protein: CASSQVGGGTDTQYF. CDR3 coding DNA: TGCGCCAGCAGCCAAGTAGGGGGGGGCACAGATACGCAGTATTTT.